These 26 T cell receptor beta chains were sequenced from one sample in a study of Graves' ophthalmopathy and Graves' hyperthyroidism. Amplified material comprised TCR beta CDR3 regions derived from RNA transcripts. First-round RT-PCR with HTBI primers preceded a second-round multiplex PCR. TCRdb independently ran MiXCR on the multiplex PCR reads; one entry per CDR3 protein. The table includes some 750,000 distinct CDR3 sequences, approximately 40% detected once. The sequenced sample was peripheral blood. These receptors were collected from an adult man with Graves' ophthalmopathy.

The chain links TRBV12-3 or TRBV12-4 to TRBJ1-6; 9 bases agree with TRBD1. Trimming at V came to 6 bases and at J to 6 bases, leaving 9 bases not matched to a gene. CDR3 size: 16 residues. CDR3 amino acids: CASRVTGGSSNSPLHF. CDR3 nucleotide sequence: TGTGCCAGCAGGGTAACAGGGGGCTCAAGTAATTCACCCCTCCACTTT.

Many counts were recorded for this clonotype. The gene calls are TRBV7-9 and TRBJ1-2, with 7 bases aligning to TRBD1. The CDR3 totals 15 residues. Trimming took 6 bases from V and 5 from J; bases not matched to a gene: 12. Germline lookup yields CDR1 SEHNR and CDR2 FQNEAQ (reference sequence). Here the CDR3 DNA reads TGTGCCAGCAGAAGGGGGCGGAACGGTTATTATGGCTACACCTTC. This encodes CASRRGRNGYYGYTF.

Written as DNA, the CDR3 is TGTGCCAGCAGCTTAGATGGGACACCCGCTAACTATGGCTACACCTTC. The encoded protein is CASSLDGTPANYGYTF. V usage is TRBV7-2 and J usage is TRBJ1-2; D is possibly TRBD1 (6 bases). Germline V gene lookup returns CDR1 SGHTA and CDR2 FQGNSA. This CDR3 comprises 16 residues. V was pared by 1 base and J by 0 bases, with 12 bases between.

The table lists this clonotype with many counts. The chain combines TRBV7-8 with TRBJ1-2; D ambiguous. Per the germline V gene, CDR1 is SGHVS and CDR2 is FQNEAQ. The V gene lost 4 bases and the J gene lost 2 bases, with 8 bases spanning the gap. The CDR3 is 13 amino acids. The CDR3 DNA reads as TGTGCCAGCAGCTGGGAATTGAACTATGGCTACACCTTC. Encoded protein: CASSWELNYGYTF.

Here the CDR3 reads CSTSLHLNYGYTF. The CDR3 DNA follows: TGCAGCACCAGCTTACATCTTAACTATGGCTACACCTTC. This chain links TRBV29-1 with TRBJ1-2; D ambiguous. Germline loops: CDR1 SQVTM, CDR2 ANQGSEA. V was pared by 8 bases and J by 1 base, with 14 bases between. CDR3 length equals 13 residues.

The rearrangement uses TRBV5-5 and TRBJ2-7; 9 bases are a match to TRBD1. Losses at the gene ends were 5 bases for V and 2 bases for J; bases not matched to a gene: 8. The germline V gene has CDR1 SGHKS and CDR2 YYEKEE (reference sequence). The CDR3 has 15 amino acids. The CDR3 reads CASRRPGQGTYEQYF. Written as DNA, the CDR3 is TGTGCCAGCAGACGCCCGGGACAGGGTACCTACGAGCAGTACTTC.

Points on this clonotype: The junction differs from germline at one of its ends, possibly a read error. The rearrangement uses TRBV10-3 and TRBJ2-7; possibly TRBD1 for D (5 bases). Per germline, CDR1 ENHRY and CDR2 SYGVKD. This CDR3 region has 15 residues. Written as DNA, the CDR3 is TGTGCCAGCAGTGAAATTGGCCGACAGAACTACGAGCAGTACTTC. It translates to CASSEIGRQNYEQYF.

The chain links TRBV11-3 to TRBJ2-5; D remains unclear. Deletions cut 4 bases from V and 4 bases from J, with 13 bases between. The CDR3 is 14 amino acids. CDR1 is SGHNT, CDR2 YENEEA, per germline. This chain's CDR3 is CASSSGLLGETQYF. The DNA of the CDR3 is TGTGCCAGCAGCTCCGGCTTGTTGGGAGAGACCCAGTACTTC.

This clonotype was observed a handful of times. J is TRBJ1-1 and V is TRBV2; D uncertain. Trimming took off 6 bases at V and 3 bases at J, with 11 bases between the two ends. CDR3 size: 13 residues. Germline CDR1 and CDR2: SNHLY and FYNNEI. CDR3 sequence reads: CASSPDAYTEAFF. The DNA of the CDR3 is TGTGCCAGCAGCCCGGATGCGTACACTGAAGCTTTCTTT.

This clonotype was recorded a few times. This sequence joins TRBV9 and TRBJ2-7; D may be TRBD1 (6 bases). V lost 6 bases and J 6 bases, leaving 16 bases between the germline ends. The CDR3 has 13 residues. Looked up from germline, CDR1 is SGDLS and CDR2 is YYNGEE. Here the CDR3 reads CASNAGVGSEQYF. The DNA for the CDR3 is TGTGCCAGCAACGCAGGGGTGGGGTCCGAGCAGTACTTC.

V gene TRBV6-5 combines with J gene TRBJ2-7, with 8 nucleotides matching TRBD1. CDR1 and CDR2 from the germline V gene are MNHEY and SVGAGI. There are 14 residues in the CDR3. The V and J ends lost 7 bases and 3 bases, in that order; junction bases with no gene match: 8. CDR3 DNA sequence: TGTGCCAGCACCCCTGACAGGGGAGACTACGAGCAGTACTTC. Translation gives CASTPDRGDYEQYF.

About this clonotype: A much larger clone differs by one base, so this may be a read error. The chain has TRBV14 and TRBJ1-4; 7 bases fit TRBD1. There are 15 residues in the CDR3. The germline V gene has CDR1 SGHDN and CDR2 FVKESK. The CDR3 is CASSPGTAPMKSLLF. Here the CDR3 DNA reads TGTGCCAGCAGCCCCGGGACAGCTCCAATGAAAAGTCTGCTTTTT. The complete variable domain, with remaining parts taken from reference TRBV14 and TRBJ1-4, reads EAGVTQFPSHSVIEKGQTVTLRCDPISGHDNLYWYRRVMGKEIKFLLHFVKESKQDESGMPNNRFLAERTGGTYSTLKVQPAELEDSGVYFCASSPGTAPMKSLLFGSGTQLSVL.

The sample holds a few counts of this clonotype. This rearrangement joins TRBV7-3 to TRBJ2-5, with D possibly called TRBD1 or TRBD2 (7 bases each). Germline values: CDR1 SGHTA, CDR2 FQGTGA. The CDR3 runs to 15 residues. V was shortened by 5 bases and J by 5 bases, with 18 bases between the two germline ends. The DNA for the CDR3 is TGTGCCAGCAGCCCAGGGGGGGTAGCCGGGGAGACCCAGTACTTC. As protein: CASSPGGVAGETQYF.

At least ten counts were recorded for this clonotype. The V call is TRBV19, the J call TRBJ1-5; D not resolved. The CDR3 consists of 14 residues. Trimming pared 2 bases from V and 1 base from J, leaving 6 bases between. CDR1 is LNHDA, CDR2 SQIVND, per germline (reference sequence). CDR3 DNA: TGTGCCAGTAGTATAAGCCGGAGCAATCAGCCCCAGCATTTT. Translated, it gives CASSISRSNQPQHF.

In DNA, the CDR3 is TGTGCCAGCAGCTTAGGAGCCCACGGTTTCTTT. The encoded protein is CASSLGAHGFF. The chain couples TRBV2 to TRBJ1-1, with no clear D. This CDR3 is 11 amino acids long. The germline CDR1 and CDR2 sequences are SNHLY and FYNNEI. V shed 6 bases and J shed 13 bases, with 15 bases lying between them.

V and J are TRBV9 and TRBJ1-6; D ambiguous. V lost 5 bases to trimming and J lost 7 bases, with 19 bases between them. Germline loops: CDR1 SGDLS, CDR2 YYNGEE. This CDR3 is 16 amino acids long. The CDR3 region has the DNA TGTGCCAGCAGGTCGTGGGAGGTGTCCGGGAATTCACCCCTCCACTTT. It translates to CASRSWEVSGNSPLHF.

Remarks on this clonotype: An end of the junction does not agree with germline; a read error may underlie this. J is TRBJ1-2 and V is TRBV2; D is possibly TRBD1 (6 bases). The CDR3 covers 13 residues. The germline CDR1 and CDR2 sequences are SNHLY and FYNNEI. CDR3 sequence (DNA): TGTACCAGCAGTTCCGGGGGCGGCTATGGCTACACCTTC. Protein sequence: CTSSSGGGYGYTF.

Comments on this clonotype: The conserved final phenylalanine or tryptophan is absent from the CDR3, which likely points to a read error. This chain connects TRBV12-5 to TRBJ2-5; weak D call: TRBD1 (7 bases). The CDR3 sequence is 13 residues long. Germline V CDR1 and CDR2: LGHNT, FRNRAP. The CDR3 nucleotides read TGTGCCAGCAGTTCGACAGGGAGGGAGACCCAGTACTCC. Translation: CASSSTGRETQYS.

The CDR3 region has the DNA TGTGCCAGCAGCCAAGTAAGGGGCGGGGACGTGAACACTGAAGCTTTCTTT. Its protein is CASSQVRGGDVNTEAFF. The J gene is TRBJ1-1, the V gene TRBV4-2; D is perhaps TRBD1 (5 bases). V was clipped by 1 base and J by 0 bases, with 15 bases between them. Germline V gene lookup returns CDR1 LGHNA and CDR2 YNFKEQ. The CDR3 spans 17 residues.

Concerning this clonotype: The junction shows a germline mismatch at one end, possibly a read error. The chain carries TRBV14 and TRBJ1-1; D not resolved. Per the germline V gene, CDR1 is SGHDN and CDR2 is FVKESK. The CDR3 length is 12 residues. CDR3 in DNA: TGTGCCATCCCCAACATGAACACTGAAGCTTCCTTT. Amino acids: CAIPNMNTEASF.

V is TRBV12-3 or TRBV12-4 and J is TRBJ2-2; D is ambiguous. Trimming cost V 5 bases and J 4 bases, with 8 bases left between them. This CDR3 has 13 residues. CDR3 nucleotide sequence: TGTGCCAGCAGTCCCTCAATCACCGGGGAGCTGTTTTTT. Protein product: CASSPSITGELFF.

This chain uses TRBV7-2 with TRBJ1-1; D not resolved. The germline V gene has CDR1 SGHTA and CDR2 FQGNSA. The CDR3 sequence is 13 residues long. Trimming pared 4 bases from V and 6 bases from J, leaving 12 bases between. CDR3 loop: CASSSGPGAEAFF. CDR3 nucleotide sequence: TGTGCCAGCAGCTCCGGCCCCGGCGCTGAAGCTTTCTTT.

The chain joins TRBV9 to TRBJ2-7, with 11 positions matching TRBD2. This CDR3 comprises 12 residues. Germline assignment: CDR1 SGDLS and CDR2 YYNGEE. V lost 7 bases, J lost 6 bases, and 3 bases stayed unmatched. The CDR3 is CASLAGGREQYF. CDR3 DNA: TGTGCCAGCTTAGCGGGAGGGCGCGAGCAGTACTTC.

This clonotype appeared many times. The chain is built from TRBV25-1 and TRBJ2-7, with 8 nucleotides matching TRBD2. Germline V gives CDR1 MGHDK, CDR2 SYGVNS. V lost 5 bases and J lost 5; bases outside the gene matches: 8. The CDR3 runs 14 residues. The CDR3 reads CASSRSGRRDEQYF. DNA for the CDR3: TGTGCCAGCAGTAGAAGCGGGAGACGGGACGAGCAGTACTTC.

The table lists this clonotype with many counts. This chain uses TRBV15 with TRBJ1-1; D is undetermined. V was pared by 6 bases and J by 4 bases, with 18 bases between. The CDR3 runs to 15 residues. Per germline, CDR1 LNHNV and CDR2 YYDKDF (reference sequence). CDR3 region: CATSSLSNLGTEAFF. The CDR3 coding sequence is TGTGCCACCAGTTCCCTGTCCAACTTGGGCACTGAAGCTTTCTTT. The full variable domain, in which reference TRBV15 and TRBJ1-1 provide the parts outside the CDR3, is DAMVIQNPRYQVTQFGKPVTLSCSQTLNHNVMYWYQQKSSQAPKLLFHYYDKDFNNEADTPDNFQSRRPNTSFCFLDIRSPGLGDTAMYLCATSSLSNLGTEAFFGQGTRLTVV.

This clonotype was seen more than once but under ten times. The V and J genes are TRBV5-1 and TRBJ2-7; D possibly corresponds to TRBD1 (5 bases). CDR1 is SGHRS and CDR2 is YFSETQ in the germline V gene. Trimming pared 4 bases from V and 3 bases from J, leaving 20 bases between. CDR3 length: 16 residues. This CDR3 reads CASSENIGGQGYEQYF. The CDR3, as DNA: TGCGCCAGCAGCGAAAACATCGGTGGGCAGGGCTACGAGCAGTACTTC.